This T cell receptor beta chain was recorded in a study of T cells in localized non-small cell lung cancer. Notes on the study in general: Prolonged overall survival went with higher T cell density in the blood. Uninvolved nearby lung showed the greatest T cell clonality, exceeding that found in tumor. Researchers found a median about 53 of the top 100 tumor clones in adjacent lung.

Remarks on this clone: Its antigen is undetermined.

Trimming pared 0 bases from V and 0 bases from J, leaving 4 bases between. Germline loops: CDR1 SGHTS, CDR2 YDEGEE. The CDR3 is made up of 14 amino acids. TCRdb keeps only in-frame clones here, not all; method: immunoSEQ multiplex PCR. Of about 53,000 clones listed, around 80% were seen once; the top ten hold roughly 17%. Specimen: peripheral blood mononuclear cells, collected before any cancer treatment. The chain is built from TRBV5-8 and TRBJ1-5; D gene ambiguous. The receptor's source is a man aged 40 to 70 with stage III lung adenocarcinoma. Written as DNA, the CDR3 is TGTGCCAGCAGCTTGGAATTTAGCAATCAGCCCCAGCATTTT. This sequence encodes CASSLEFSNQPQHF.